These T cell receptor beta chains were read from a single sample in a study of blood T cell repertoires in COVID-19. TCRdb keeps only in-frame clones here, not all; method: immunoSEQ multiplex PCR. The data show tens of thousands of clones, 84% seen once. Sequencing used peripheral blood. All receptors come from a man in his 70s with acute or convalescent COVID-19. CDR3s include the opening cysteine and the closing phenylalanine or tryptophan. The D gene is left open where the match is weak. Part of the rows lack a size; the others show once, few, many or a class for expanded clones.

j_call: TRBJ2-1; d_call: -; clone_size: -; v_call: TRBV21-1; cdr3_aa: CASGYTAGSYNEQFF; cdr3_nt: TGTGCCAGCGGCTACACGGCGGGTTCCTACAATGAGCAGTTCTTC
j_call: TRBJ2-2; d_call: TRBD2; clone_size: -; v_call: TRBV14; cdr3_aa: CASSQDQLAGGFANTGELFF; cdr3_nt: TGTGCCAGCAGCCAAGATCAGCTAGCGGGGGGGTTCGCGAACACCGGGGAGCTGTTTTTT
j_call: TRBJ1-5; d_call: TRBD1; clone_size: -; v_call: TRBV20-1; cdr3_aa: CSASDLAGGLKQPQHF; cdr3_nt: TGCAGTGCTAGTGACCTGGCAGGGGGGCTAAAACAGCCCCAGCATTTT
j_call: TRBJ2-1; d_call: -; clone_size: -; v_call: TRBV7-8; cdr3_aa: CASSFAGRYNEQFF; cdr3_nt: TGTGCCAGCAGCTTCGCGGGTCGCTACAATGAGCAGTTCTTC
j_call: TRBJ1-1; d_call: TRBD1; clone_size: once; v_call: TRBV6-5; cdr3_aa: CASSYSGTGGTEAFF; cdr3_nt: TGTGCCAGCAGTTACTCTGGGACAGGGGGGACTGAAGCTTTCTTT
j_call: TRBJ2-1; d_call: -; clone_size: -; v_call: TRBV11-2; cdr3_aa: CASSFTRRAEQFF; cdr3_nt: TGTGCCAGCAGCTTTACTAGGAGGGCTGAGCAGTTCTTC
j_call: TRBJ2-5; d_call: -; clone_size: -; v_call: TRBV2; cdr3_aa: CASREGYQETQYF; cdr3_nt: TGTGCCAGCAGGGAGGGGTACCAAGAGACCCAGTACTTC
j_call: TRBJ2-5; d_call: -; clone_size: few; v_call: TRBV6-2/TRBV6-3; cdr3_aa: CASSTPRGKETQYF; cdr3_nt: TGTGCCAGCAGTACCCCACGGGGAAAAGAGACCCAGTACTTC
j_call: TRBJ2-5; d_call: -; clone_size: -; v_call: TRBV5-4; cdr3_aa: CASSPGAGGGDETQYF; cdr3_nt: TGTGCCAGCAGCCCCGGAGCGGGTGGGGGTGATGAGACCCAGTACTTC
j_call: TRBJ2-3; d_call: -; clone_size: -; v_call: TRBV6-5; cdr3_aa: CASSYSTGYTDTQYF; cdr3_nt: TGTGCCAGCAGTTACTCTACGGGTTACACAGATACGCAGTATTTT
j_call: TRBJ1-2; d_call: -; clone_size: once; v_call: TRBV6-5; cdr3_aa: CASSYEGDGYTF; cdr3_nt: TGTGCCAGCAGTTACGAGGGGGATGGCTACACCTTC
j_call: TRBJ2-1; d_call: TRBD2; clone_size: -; v_call: TRBV7-8; cdr3_aa: CASRTQTSGNYNEQFF; cdr3_nt: TGTGCCAGCAGGACACAGACTAGCGGGAATTACAATGAGCAGTTCTTC
j_call: TRBJ2-7; d_call: -; clone_size: few; v_call: TRBV5-1; cdr3_aa: CASSSSQGGVSEQYF; cdr3_nt: TGCGCCAGCAGCTCGTCACAGGGTGGAGTCAGCGAGCAGTACTTC
j_call: TRBJ2-7; d_call: TRBD1; clone_size: -; v_call: TRBV5-1; cdr3_aa: CASSRGQGGDEQYF; cdr3_nt: TGCGCCAGCAGCCGCGGACAGGGGGGGGACGAGCAGTACTTC
j_call: TRBJ2-7; d_call: -; clone_size: -; v_call: TRBV13; cdr3_aa: CASSFGGGSSYEQYF; cdr3_nt: TGTGCCAGCAGCTTTGGCGGAGGGAGCTCCTACGAGCAGTACTTC
j_call: TRBJ2-3; d_call: -; clone_size: -; v_call: TRBV5-8; cdr3_aa: CASSRGAGSTDTQYF; cdr3_nt: TGTGCCAGCAGCCGCGGGGCAGGGTCCACAGATACGCAGTATTTT
j_call: TRBJ2-6; d_call: TRBD2; clone_size: -; v_call: TRBV11-3; cdr3_aa: CASSPRGRAGSGANVLTF; cdr3_nt: TGTGCCAGCAGCCCTAGAGGGAGAGCGGGGTCTGGGGCCAACGTCCTGACTTTC
j_call: TRBJ2-7; d_call: -; clone_size: -; v_call: TRBV12-5; cdr3_aa: CASGSDRSGYEQYF; cdr3_nt: TGTGCTAGTGGTTCGGACCGATCGGGATACGAGCAGTACTTC
j_call: TRBJ2-7; d_call: TRBD2; clone_size: -; v_call: TRBV6-1; cdr3_aa: CASSEGLAEAYEQYF; cdr3_nt: TGTGCCAGCAGTGAAGGACTAGCGGAGGCCTACGAGCAGTACTTC
j_call: TRBJ1-5; d_call: -; clone_size: -; v_call: TRBV30; cdr3_aa: CAWAVGGDQPQHF; cdr3_nt: TGTGCCTGGGCGGTCGGAGGGGATCAGCCCCAGCATTTT
j_call: TRBJ1-1; d_call: -; clone_size: once; v_call: TRBV11-3; cdr3_aa: CASRGANTEAFF; cdr3_nt: TGTGCCAGCAGGGGAGCGAACACTGAAGCTTTCTTT
j_call: TRBJ1-2; d_call: TRBD1; clone_size: -; v_call: TRBV2; cdr3_aa: CASSTDRGLRGYTF; cdr3_nt: TGTGCCAGCAGTACCGACAGGGGGTTACGAGGCTACACCTTC
j_call: TRBJ2-1; d_call: -; clone_size: -; v_call: TRBV6-6; cdr3_aa: CASTIDAAPYNEQFF; cdr3_nt: TGTGCCAGCACCATAGATGCGGCTCCATACAATGAGCAGTTCTTC
j_call: TRBJ2-7; d_call: TRBD1; clone_size: -; v_call: TRBV3-1/TRBV3-2; cdr3_aa: CASSQRQGSPYEQYF; cdr3_nt: TGTGCCAGCAGCCAACGACAGGGGAGCCCCTACGAGCAGTACTTC
j_call: TRBJ1-4; d_call: -; clone_size: -; v_call: TRBV5-6; cdr3_aa: CASSTTGGDWGSLFF; cdr3_nt: TGTGCCAGCAGCACCACGGGGGGAGACTGGGGGTCCCTGTTTTTT
j_call: TRBJ2-1; d_call: TRBD1; clone_size: once; v_call: TRBV19; cdr3_aa: CATTGGLGYEQFF; cdr3_nt: TGTGCCACCACAGGGGGGTTGGGGTACGAGCAGTTCTTC
j_call: TRBJ1-5; d_call: -; clone_size: -; v_call: TRBV10-3; cdr3_aa: CAISQALQGNQPQHF; cdr3_nt: TGTGCCATCAGTCAGGCGCTGCAGGGTAATCAGCCCCAGCATTTT
j_call: TRBJ2-1; d_call: TRBD2; clone_size: -; v_call: TRBV7-3; cdr3_aa: CASSLSAGVSYNEQFF; cdr3_nt: TGTGCCAGCAGCTTAAGTGCGGGAGTCTCCTACAATGAGCAGTTCTTC
j_call: TRBJ2-7; d_call: TRBD2; clone_size: -; v_call: TRBV6-5; cdr3_aa: CASSFGRGYYEQYF; cdr3_nt: TGTGCCAGCAGCTTCGGGAGGGGTTACTACGAGCAGTACTTC
j_call: TRBJ2-5; d_call: TRBD1; clone_size: -; v_call: TRBV5-1; cdr3_aa: CASSLGGTGAAETQYF; cdr3_nt: TGCGCCAGCAGCTTGGGCGGGACAGGGGCGGCAGAGACCCAGTACTTC
j_call: TRBJ2-1; d_call: -; clone_size: -; v_call: TRBV9; cdr3_aa: CASSVDPESSYNEQFF; cdr3_nt: TGTGCCAGCAGCGTAGATCCAGAAAGCTCCTACAATGAGCAGTTCTTC
j_call: TRBJ2-7; d_call: TRBD1; clone_size: -; v_call: TRBV28; cdr3_aa: CASSDRRGNEQYF; cdr3_nt: TGTGCCAGCAGCGATCGCAGGGGGAACGAGCAGTACTTC
j_call: TRBJ2-7; d_call: -; clone_size: -; v_call: TRBV11-2; cdr3_aa: CASSIRGSYEQYF; cdr3_nt: TGTGCCAGCAGCATCCGGGGGAGCTACGAGCAGTACTTC
j_call: TRBJ2-7; d_call: TRBD1; clone_size: -; v_call: TRBV7-3; cdr3_aa: CASSQQGYEQYF; cdr3_nt: TGTGCCAGCAGCCAACAGGGGTACGAGCAGTACTTC